The 18 T cell receptor beta chains presented below share a single source sample, sequenced in a study of naive and memory T cell subsets. Stated treatment: skin biopsy from PPD injection site in Mantoux-positive individual. The library had UMIs added by 3' ligation of an oligonucleotide to TCR cDNA. Four PCR rounds used nested alpha and beta constant region primers plus the SP2 primer. TCRdb analysed the UMI-ligation and nested PCR reads with MiXCR anew, one entry per CDR3 protein. This sample carries about 37,000 distinct CDR3 sequences, 11% of them seen once, and the ten largest clones take almost 4%. Sequenced here: skin, sampled from a tuberculin skin test site. The receptors were sampled from an adult in good health.

This clonotype was detected only a few times. The J gene is TRBJ1-2, the V gene TRBV15; no firm D call. Germline V gene sequence: CDR1 LNHNV, CDR2 YYDKDF (reference sequence). The CDR3 covers 14 residues. Trimming left V 1 base short and J 7 bases short, with 13 bases between. CDR3 in DNA: TGTGCCACCAGCAGAGTTTCCTTCCCGCCTGGCTACACCTTC. Protein product: CATSRVSFPPGYTF.

This chain's CDR3 is CASSCWQEQFF. The CDR3 coding sequence is TGTGCCAGCAGTTGTTGGCAGGAGCAGTTCTTC. This chain joins TRBV12-3 or TRBV12-4 and TRBJ2-1, with unresolved D. This CDR3 region has 11 residues. Trimming stripped 4 bases from V and 10 bases from J, with 8 bases between.

This clonotype was detected a few times. The J gene is TRBJ2-7, the V gene TRBV27; the match to TRBD1 covers 7 bases. Germline CDR1 reads MNHEY; CDR2 reads SMNVEV (reference sequence). The V and J ends lost 5 bases and 3 bases, in that order; junction bases with no gene match: 16. The CDR3 spans 17 residues. The CDR3 DNA reads TGTGCCAGCAGTCCAAAGGGGACAGCTATTACCTTCTACGAGCAGTACTTC. It codes for CASSPKGTAITFYEQYF.

This clonotype was detected ten times or more. This CDR3 is CASSAREAGESNEQFF. CDR3 nucleotide sequence: TGCGCCAGCAGTGCCCGGGAAGCGGGGGAAAGTAATGAGCAGTTCTTC. The chain links TRBV5-1 to TRBJ2-1; 8 bases fit TRBD2. Germline V lookup: CDR1 SGHRS, CDR2 YFSETQ. The CDR3 sequence is 16 residues long. The V gene end was trimmed by 5 bases and the J gene end by 7 bases; junction bases not matched to a gene: 14.

The table lists this clonotype with a few counts. The chain recombines TRBV7-6 with TRBJ2-4, with 7 bases matching TRBD1. V dropped 5 bases and J dropped 2; count of bases not matched to a gene: 12. Per the germline V gene, CDR1 is SGHVS and CDR2 is FNYEAQ. This CDR3 contains 17 residues. CDR3 protein: CASSPYTGVYSKNIQYF. CDR3 coding DNA: TGTGCCAGCAGCCCCTATACAGGGGTATATTCCAAAAACATTCAGTACTTC.

The sample holds many counts of this clonotype. The chain is built from TRBV6-1 and TRBJ1-2, with D maybe TRBD1 (5 bases). Looked up from germline, CDR1 is MNHNS and CDR2 is SASEGT. The CDR3 has 13 amino acids. V was clipped by 7 bases and J by 0 bases, with 9 bases between them. The CDR3, as DNA: TGTGCCAGCACGCAGACAGCTAACTATGGCTACACCTTC. Protein product: CASTQTANYGYTF.

This clonotype is deemed medium-sized. Since a much larger clone is just one base distant, this may be a read error. As DNA, the CDR3 is TGTGCCATCAGTGAGCAGACAGGGGGTTGGAATGAGCAGTTCTTC. Its protein product is CAISEQTGGWNEQFF. This chain joins TRBV10-3 and TRBJ2-1; 9 nucleotides line up with TRBD1. The V and J ends lost 2 bases and 7 bases, in that order; junction bases with no gene match: 6. The CDR3 has 15 amino acids. Germline V CDR1 and CDR2: ENHRY, SYGVKD.

This clonotype was recorded at least ten times. The chain has TRBV7-8 and TRBJ2-3; 7 bases align to TRBD2. V gave up 1 base and J gave up 3 bases; unmatched junction bases: 13. CDR1 and CDR2 from the germline V gene are SGHVS and FQNEAQ. This CDR3 spans 18 amino acids. CDR3 coding DNA: TGTGCCAGCAGCTTAGAGAGGATAGCGGGCCAGGGAACAGATACGCAGTATTTT. Protein product: CASSLERIAGQGTDTQYF.

V and J are TRBV3-1 and TRBJ1-1, with a tentative D call TRBD1 (5 bases). V was trimmed by 5 bases and J by 0 bases, leaving 19 bases between them. In germline, CDR1 is LGHDT, CDR2 YNNKEL (reference sequence). The CDR3 runs to 17 residues. The CDR3 region is CASSYNNLGTMNTEAFF. Written as DNA, the CDR3 is TGTGCCAGCAGCTACAACAACTTAGGGACCATGAACACTGAAGCTTTCTTT.

In its sample, this clonotype is large (0.1 to 1%). V and J are TRBV29-1 and TRBJ2-1, with a tentative D call TRBD1 (6 bases). This CDR3 contains 12 residues. Germline CDR1 is SQVTM and CDR2 is ANQGSEA. The CDR3 nucleotides read TGCAGTGCAGGGGCCCCAAACAATGAGCAGTTCTTC. Protein product: CSAGAPNNEQFF.

The CDR3 loop reads CASSFHRTSGAPDTQYF. The CDR3 DNA reads TGCGCCAGCAGTTTTCACAGGACTAGCGGGGCGCCAGATACGCAGTATTTT. The V and J genes are TRBV5-1 and TRBJ2-3, with 12 positions matching TRBD2. The V and J ends lost 5 bases and 4 bases, in that order; junction bases with no gene match: 11. The germline V gene has CDR1 SGHRS and CDR2 YFSETQ. This CDR3 region has 17 residues.

The DNA of the CDR3 is TGTGCCAGCAGCGTACCCTACATACTCTCTGGGGCCAACGTCCTGACTTTC. This translates into CASSVPYILSGANVLTF. The chain employs TRBV9 and TRBJ2-6; no clear D gene. This CDR3 is 17 amino acids long. Per germline, CDR1 SGDLS and CDR2 YYNGEE. The V end lost 1 base, the J end lost 0 bases, and 11 bases lay between the germline ends.

Sample share makes this clonotype medium-sized. The chain carries TRBV18 and TRBJ2-7, with 7 nucleotides matching TRBD1. Germline values: CDR1 KGHSH, CDR2 LQKENI. The V and J ends lost 2 bases and 8 bases, in that order; junction bases with no gene match: 12. The CDR3 consists of 15 residues. The CDR3 loop is CASSPVMQGVKQQYF. In DNA form, the CDR3 reads TGTGCCAGCTCACCAGTCATGCAGGGGGTGAAGCAGCAGTACTTC.

By share, this clonotype counts as medium-sized. V gene TRBV27 combines with J gene TRBJ2-6, with D perhaps TRBD1 (5 bases). CDR3 length: 16 amino acids. The V end lost 5 bases, the J end lost 0 bases, and 11 bases lay between the germline ends. Germline loops: CDR1 MNHEY, CDR2 SMNVEV (reference sequence). The CDR3 loop is CASSPLQGSGANVLTF. The CDR3 DNA sequence: TGTGCCAGCAGTCCTCTGCAGGGCTCTGGGGCCAACGTCCTGACTTTC.

The sample holds many counts of this clonotype. The gene calls are TRBV2 and TRBJ2-5; possibly TRBD2 for D (6 bases). Per germline, CDR1 SNHLY and CDR2 FYNNEI. V lost 8 bases and J lost 5, with 18 bases in between. The CDR3 spans 14 residues. The chain's CDR3 is CASAPTSHLETQYF. DNA for the CDR3: TGTGCCAGCGCCCCGACTAGTCACCTTGAGACCCAGTACTTC.

The chain joins TRBV6-5 to TRBJ1-1; maybe TRBD1 (5 bases). Germline CDR1 is MNHEY and CDR2 is SVGAGI. The CDR3 spans 14 residues. V shed 5 bases and J shed 4 bases, with 14 bases lying between them. Here the CDR3 reads CASSAQGSGTEAFF. The CDR3, as DNA: TGTGCCAGCAGTGCCCAGGGATCGGGCACTGAAGCTTTCTTT.

Comment on this clonotype: This clone may be a read error of a much larger clone one base away. V and J are TRBV3-1 and TRBJ2-6; the D gene could be TRBD1 or TRBD2 (5 bases each). Germline V gene lookup returns CDR1 LGHDT and CDR2 YNNKEL (reference sequence). The CDR3 is 20 amino acids. V was clipped by 4 bases and J by 2 bases, with 24 bases between them. CDR3 in DNA: TGTGCCAGCAGCCCCCGTAGCGCCTTAGAGGGGCGAGCTGGGGCCAACGTCCTGACTTTC. This sequence encodes CASSPRSALEGRAGANVLTF. Filled out from reference TRBV3-1 and TRBJ2-6, the complete variable domain reads DTAVSQTPKYLVTQMGNDKSIKCEQNLGHDTMYWYKQDSKKFLKIMFSYNNKELIINETVPNRFSPKSPDKAHLNLHINSLELGDSAVYFCASSPRSALEGRAGANVLTFGAGSRLTVL.

This clonotype came up many times. The rearrangement joins TRBV20-1 to TRBJ1-2; D gene uncertain. The CDR3 contains 14 residues. The V end lost 3 bases, the J end lost 4 bases, and 15 bases lay between the germline ends. Germline CDR1 and CDR2: DFQATT and SNEGSKA (reference sequence). Here the CDR3 reads CSASGGDALYGYTF. In nucleotides, the CDR3 is TGCAGTGCTAGCGGCGGCGATGCCCTCTATGGCTACACCTTC.